Here is one T cell receptor beta chain with its context. The target antigen is unknown. These data originate in a study of OX40 agonist ivuxolimab in advanced cancers. Study summary: At doses from 0.01 to 10 mg/kg, patients were given intravenous ivuxolimab every 2 weeks. The eligibility criteria allowed prior anti-PD-1, anti-PD-L1 or anti-CTLA-4 therapy, and roughly 39% had some. Among those enrolled, mean age was approximately 62 years (range roughly 23 to 85) and over 70% were male. Study-level points and caveats: Expanded clones were, on average, more numerous among CD8+ T cells than CD4+.

CDR3 size: 15 residues. The assay was immunoSEQ multiplex PCR, and TCRdb's table has in-frame clones only and misses some. Here the sample spans about 35,000 clones, about 76% being singletons. This TCR was sampled from an adult with an advanced solid tumor such as melanoma, head and neck, liver or kidney cancer. The V gene is TRBV21-1, the J gene TRBJ1-1; the tabulated D call, TRBD1, remains unverified against the DNA. TRBV21-1 has pseudogene status. The sequences come from CD4+ or CD8+ T cells sorted from blood, collected in a trial of the OX40 agonist ivuxolimab. The CDR3 here is CASSNETGWGTEAFF. CDR3 sequence (DNA): TGTGCCAGCAGCAACGAAACAGGGTGGGGCACTGAAGCTTTCTTT.